This TCR beta chain was sequenced during a study of T-cell memory formation after mild COVID-19. 5'RACE primed at constant segments yielded TCR alpha and TCR beta cDNA libraries bearing sample barcodes and UMIs. Using its own MiXCR run on the 5' RACE reads, TCRdb lists one record per CDR3 protein. The table includes more than 350,000 distinct CDR3 sequences, roughly 21% detected once. Study-level points and caveats: Whereas later expanders leaned CD4+, clones contracting day 15 to 85 showed a balanced CD4/CD8 makeup. The study detected some responding clones in pre-infection memory, suggesting cross-reactive memory joined. CM and EM subsets held most contracting CD4+ clones; EMRA held CD8+ ones.

Comments on this clonotype: Its antigen remains unidentified.

Sequencing was done on a sample of PBMCs or a T cell subset sorted from them (not recorded which). The sequence was obtained from an adult woman who had mild COVID-19 (a few samples of this study predate the infection). Cell type and time point are not known.

DNA for the CDR3: TGTGCCATCAGTGAGTCTTCAAACCGCCTATCCCATAACTATGGCTACACCTTC. This sequence encodes CAISESSNRLSHNYGYTF. This chain uses TRBV10-3 with TRBJ1-2; no firm D call. Germline assignment: CDR1 ENHRY and CDR2 SYGVKD. CDR3 length: 18 amino acids. The V gene lost 0 bases and the J gene lost 1 base, with 18 bases spanning the gap.